This paragraph reports one T cell receptor beta chain. This record belongs to a study of T-cell reconstitution after alpha-beta-depleted transplantation in children. CDR1 MDHEN and CDR2 SYDVKM come from the germline V gene. Trimming removed 5 bases from V and 10 bases from J, with 15 bases in between. The CDR3 loop spans 13 amino acids. Preparation of the TCRbeta library used unique molecular identifiers. From the PCR reads, TCRdb called clonotypes with MiXCR, one entry per CDR3 protein. The sample yields roughly 400,000 distinct CDR3 sequences, around 20% seen once. The TCR was taken from a human donor who donated a stem cell graft to a child with acute myeloid leukemia. The chain employs TRBV28 and TRBJ2-4; perhaps TRBD1 as D (7 bases). Here the sequenced sample was PBMCs from the stem cell graft donor, taken from the stem cell graft. CDR3 region: CASSTLQGRIQYF. CDR3 bases: TGTGCCAGCAGTACGTTACAGGGGAGGATTCAGTACTTC. The full variable domain, completed using reference TRBV28 and TRBJ2-4, is DVKVTQSSRYLVKRTGEKVFLECVQDMDHENMFWYRQDPGLGLRLIYFSYDVKMKEKGDIPEGYSVSREKKERFSLILESASTNQTSMYLCASSTLQGRIQYFGAGTRLSVL.